This record concerns one T cell receptor (beta chain) sequence. The data are from a study of control samples from healthy donors and cancer patients. Sequenced by immunoSEQ multiplex PCR; TCRdb stores in-frame clones only, minus some. The data contain around 59,000 clones, roughly 90% of them singletons. The sample consisted of PBMCs. This receptor was identified in a man aged 35-49 years with colorectal cancer.

DNA of the CDR3: TGTGCCAGCAGCGTAGTACTAGCGGGGCAAGAGACCCAGTACTTC. It codes for CASSVVLAGQETQYF. The rearrangement links TRBV9 to TRBJ2-5; TRBD2 matches 10 bases. V was clipped by 0 bases and J by 2 bases; unmatched bases: 1. Germline CDR1 is SGDLS and CDR2 is YYNGEE. There are 15 residues in the CDR3.